The 18 T cell receptor beta chains below all came from one sample that was sequenced in a study of T-cell reconstitution after alpha-beta-depleted transplantation in children. Library preparation (for TCRbeta) was performed with unique molecular identifiers. TCRdb re-derived calls from the PCR reads in MiXCR, one entry per CDR3 protein. The sample includes around 530,000 distinct CDR3 sequences, about 31% seen only once; the top ten take around 2.4%. The specimen comprised PBMCs from the stem cell graft donor, sampled from the stem cell graft. The source is a human donor who donated a stem cell graft to a child with aplastic anemia.

There are a few counts of this clonotype. The genes are TRBV12-5 and TRBJ2-3; 8 bases are shared with TRBD2. Trimming took 1 base from V and 4 from J; bases not matched to a gene: 10. The CDR3 runs to 17 residues. Germline-derived CDR1 and CDR2 are LGHNT and FRNRAP. This CDR3 is CASGLASFSGIADTQYF. The CDR3 DNA follows: TGTGCTAGTGGTTTGGCCTCGTTTAGCGGGATTGCAGATACGCAGTATTTT.

In this sample, this clonotype turned up a few times. The V call is TRBV20-1, the J call TRBJ1-1, with 7 bases lining up with TRBD1. The ends lost 6 bases at V and 5 bases at J; junction bases unmatched: 12. From germline, CDR1 is DFQATT and CDR2 SNEGSKA (reference sequence). This CDR3 has 14 residues. For the CDR3, the DNA is TGCAGTGCCCCACAGGGGCCTGGGGGTACTGAAGCTTTCTTT. Its protein product is CSAPQGPGGTEAFF.

The chain links TRBV12-3 or TRBV12-4 to TRBJ2-1, with 8 nucleotides matching TRBD2. The V segment lost 7 bases and the J segment 0 bases; nucleotides outside the gene matches: 5. CDR3 length: 15 amino acids. CDR3 sequence: CASNIRGGSYNEQFF. The CDR3 region has the DNA TGTGCCAGCAACATCCGGGGGGGCTCCTACAATGAGCAGTTCTTC.

This rearrangement joins TRBV20-1 to TRBJ2-3; no firm D call. V lost 6 bases to trimming and J lost 1 base, with 20 bases between them. The V gene's germline CDR1 is DFQATT and CDR2 SNEGSKA (reference sequence). The CDR3 has 16 amino acids. The CDR3 loop reads CSAHNAGRRGTDTQYF. The DNA of the CDR3 is TGCAGTGCGCACAACGCAGGCCGACGGGGCACAGATACGCAGTATTTT.

This clonotype has more than one count but fewer than ten. J is TRBJ2-1 and V is TRBV6-2 or TRBV6-3; D not resolved. Deletions cut 2 bases from V and 10 bases from J, with 15 bases between. The CDR3 runs 14 residues. From germline, CDR1 is MNHEY and CDR2 SVGEGT. The CDR3 loop is CASSYRQRTPEQFF. Here the CDR3 DNA reads TGTGCCAGCAGTTACCGCCAACGGACCCCCGAGCAGTTCTTC.

The genes are TRBV5-8 and TRBJ2-5, with D unresolved. Trimming cost V 0 bases and J 3 bases, with 15 bases left between them. Germline V CDR1 and CDR2: SGHTS, YDEGEE. The CDR3 totals 16 residues. The CDR3 here is CASSLEGDKLKETQYF. CDR3 in DNA: TGTGCCAGCAGCTTGGAAGGAGATAAGTTGAAAGAGACCCAGTACTTC. Full variable domain (outside the CDR3, taken from reference TRBV5-8 and TRBJ2-5): EAGVTQSPTHLIKTRGQQATLRCSPISGHTSVYWYQQALGLGLQFLLWYDEGEERNRGNFPPRFSGRQFPNYSSELNVNALELEDSALYLCASSLEGDKLKETQYFGPGTRLLVL.

This clonotype was seen a few times. V gene TRBV12-3 or TRBV12-4 combines with J gene TRBJ1-6; D gene unclear. The CDR3 runs 16 residues. The ends were cut back, 7 bases at V and 5 bases at J, with 18 bases in the middle. CDR3: CASNGPGSTHNSPLHF. CDR3 bases: TGTGCCAGCAATGGGCCGGGGTCTACCCATAATTCACCCCTCCACTTT.

J is TRBJ1-2 and V is TRBV10-3; weak D call: TRBD1 (6 bases). The germline CDR1 and CDR2 sequences are ENHRY and SYGVKD. Trimming took off 0 bases at V and 2 bases at J, with 7 bases between the two ends. The CDR3 is made up of 14 amino acids. The CDR3: CAISESGQNYGYTF. In DNA form, the CDR3 reads TGTGCCATCAGTGAGTCGGGACAAAACTATGGCTACACCTTC.

The rearrangement uses TRBV7-6 and TRBJ2-7; D possibly corresponds to TRBD2 (5 bases). This CDR3 has 14 residues. Trimming shortened V by 1 base and J by 3 bases, and 10 bases separated the two germline ends. Looked up from germline, CDR1 is SGHVS and CDR2 is FNYEAQ. The CDR3 DNA sequence: TGTGCCAGCAGCTTAGAGAGCGGTGACTACGAGCAGTACTTC. It yields the protein CASSLESGDYEQYF.

The V gene is TRBV11-3, the J gene TRBJ1-4, with D tentatively TRBD1 (6 bases). From germline, CDR1 is SGHNT and CDR2 YENEEA. V lost 4 bases and J 6 bases, leaving 15 bases between the germline ends. The CDR3 covers 15 residues. In DNA, the CDR3 is TGTGCCAGCAGCTCCTGGACAAAGGGGGATGAAAAACTGTTTTTT. It translates to CASSSWTKGDEKLFF.

In its sample, this clonotype was seen a few times. The chain uses TRBV5-4 and TRBJ1-2; D is ambiguous. V was clipped by 5 bases and J by 0 bases, with 5 bases between them. CDR1 is SGHNT, CDR2 YYREEE, per germline (reference sequence). CDR3 length: 12 residues. CDR3 loop: CASRRANYGYTF. CDR3 coding DNA: TGTGCCAGCAGACGGGCTAACTATGGCTACACCTTC.

This clonotype was seen only a few times. This chain joins TRBV20-1 and TRBJ2-7; D remains ambiguous. This CDR3 spans 16 amino acids. Germline V gene sequence: CDR1 DFQATT, CDR2 SNEGSKA (reference sequence). The V end was cut by 3 bases, the J end by 0 bases, with 18 bases between. CDR3 sequence: CSARAVALTPSYEQYF. The CDR3, as DNA: TGCAGTGCTAGGGCGGTGGCGCTCACGCCCTCCTACGAGCAGTACTTC.

J is TRBJ2-5 and V is TRBV29-1; D perhaps matches TRBD2 (6 bases). V was cut by 4 bases and J by 1 base, with 7 bases left in between. There are 12 residues in the CDR3. Per the germline V gene, CDR1 is SQVTM and CDR2 is ANQGSEA. This CDR3 is CSVGGLQETQYF. The CDR3, as DNA: TGCAGCGTTGGGGGACTCCAAGAGACCCAGTACTTC.

The genes are TRBV12-3 or TRBV12-4 and TRBJ2-7, with TRBD1 matching 9 bases. J was trimmed by 6 bases and V by 5 bases; bases with no gene match: 11. The length of the CDR3 is 15 residues. CDR3: CASSRWGQGSGEQYF. Written as DNA, the CDR3 is TGTGCCAGCAGTCGATGGGGACAGGGATCTGGCGAGCAGTACTTC.

V is TRBV4-1 and J is TRBJ1-5, with 9 bases aligning to TRBD1. Germline trimming cut 4 bases from V and 5 bases from J; bases unmatched to any gene: 9. CDR1 and CDR2 from the germline V gene are MGHRA and YSYEKL. CDR3 length: 16 residues. DNA for the CDR3: TGCGCCAGCAGCCTGACTCGACAGGGGGTCCATCAGCCCCAGCATTTT. Residues: CASSLTRQGVHQPQHF.

The chain recombines TRBV7-9 with TRBJ2-2; 12 bases are a match to TRBD2. Germline CDR1 SEHNR, CDR2 FQNEAQ (reference sequence). CDR3 length equals 16 residues. With V trimmed by 2 bases and J by 6 bases, 4 bases remained unmatched. The CDR3 here is CASSLRLAGESGELFF. The CDR3 DNA sequence: TGTGCCAGCAGCTTAAGACTAGCGGGAGAATCCGGGGAGCTGTTTTTT.

The chain is built from TRBV6-2 or TRBV6-3 and TRBJ2-7; D is ambiguous. Germline lookup yields CDR1 MNHEY and CDR2 SVGEGT. The CDR3 is 14 amino acids. Trimming removed 0 bases from V and 3 bases from J, with 9 bases in between. As DNA, the CDR3 is TGTGCCAGCAGTTACTCGCCCTCCTACTACGAGCAGTACGTC. It translates to CASSYSPSYYEQYV.

CDR3 nucleotides: TGTGCCTGGGGACGGGCAGAAAATGAGCAGTTCTTC. Encoded protein: CAWGRAENEQFF. The chain employs TRBV30 and TRBJ2-1; D is uncertain. The CDR3 loop spans 12 amino acids. From germline, CDR1 is GTSNPN and CDR2 SVGIG (reference sequence). V was shortened by 5 bases and J by 7 bases, with 12 bases between the two germline ends.